The sequence of this T cell receptor (beta chain) was determined in a study of blood T cell repertoires in COVID-19. Using immunoSEQ multiplex PCR, the repertoire was profiled, and TCRdb retains in-frame clones only, with some absent. The sample holds under 300,000 clones, around 90% seen once. The sequenced sample consisted of PBMCs or T cells enriched from blood (not recorded which). The origin of this receptor is a woman aged 40 to 55 who had recovered from COVID-19.

The CDR3 DNA is TGTGCCAGTAGTACGTTACAGGGTGAGAACACTGAAGCTTTCTTT. As protein: CASSTLQGENTEAFF. V usage is TRBV19 and J usage is TRBJ1-1; weak D call: TRBD1 (6 bases). The CDR3 extends over 15 amino acids. From germline, CDR1 is LNHDA and CDR2 SQIVND (reference sequence). V gave up 4 bases and J gave up 1 base, with 13 bases separating them.